A single sample is the source of the 6 T cell receptor beta chains below, sequenced in a study of identifying expanded T cells in peripheral blood. Produced via immunoSEQ multiplex PCR; TCRdb's table is partial and in-frame only. Of approximately 100,000 clones detected, around 90% appear once; the ten largest clones hold roughly a sixth. The sequenced sample consisted of blood. Receptors originate from a person aged 18-70 years in good health.

This clone was seen at least ten times. The genes are TRBV5-1 and TRBJ2-4; unclear D gene. The CDR3 totals 16 residues. V shed 3 bases and J shed 3 bases, with 16 bases lying between them. CDR1 SGHRS and CDR2 YFSETQ come from the germline V gene. CDR3 protein: CASSSDASRGKNIQYF. Written as DNA, the CDR3 is TGCGCCAGCAGCTCCGACGCTAGTCGTGGCAAAAACATTCAGTACTTC.

In DNA form, the CDR3 reads TGCGCCAGCAGCCAAGTACCTCCTGTAGCGGGGGCGTATTCCTACGAGCAGTACTTC. This sequence encodes CASSQVPPVAGAYSYEQYF. The chain is built from TRBV4-1 and TRBJ2-7; 9 positions match TRBD2. The CDR3 contains 19 residues. Germline-derived CDR1 and CDR2 are MGHRA and YSYEKL. Germline trimming cut 1 base from V and 1 base from J; bases unmatched to any gene: 14.

The rearrangement joins TRBV5-1 to TRBJ2-7; either TRBD1 or TRBD2 may fit D (5 bases each). CDR3 length: 19 amino acids. Between the trimmed V and J ends, which lost 3 bases and 3 bases, there was a span of 28 bases. Germline loops: CDR1 SGHRS, CDR2 YFSETQ. CDR3 nucleotides: TGCGCCAGCAGCTCCGACAGTGGTGGGAGAGCCGCCACCTTCTACGAGCAGTACTTC. This sequence encodes CASSSDSGGRAATFYEQYF.

There are a few counts of this clone. The chain is built from TRBV9 and TRBJ2-6; D is perhaps TRBD1 (5 bases). CDR1 SGDLS and CDR2 YYNGEE come from the germline V gene. V lost 3 bases and J lost 2, with 9 bases in between. This CDR3 spans 15 amino acids. The chain's CDR3 is CASSAPTAGANVLTF. The CDR3 DNA reads TGTGCCAGCAGCGCCCCGACAGCTGGGGCCAACGTCCTGACTTTC.

This chain uses TRBV15 with TRBJ2-3, with D unclear. Between the trimmed V and J ends, which lost 0 bases and 0 bases, there was a span of 7 bases. CDR1 is LNHNV and CDR2 is YYDKDF in the germline V gene (reference sequence). The CDR3 covers 15 residues. In nucleotides, the CDR3 is TGTGCCACCAGCAGAGACGAAAGAAGCACAGATACGCAGTATTTT. Translated: CATSRDERSTDTQYF.

V usage is TRBV27 and J usage is TRBJ2-3; perhaps D is TRBD1 or TRBD2 (5 bases each). Germline CDR1 and CDR2: MNHEY and SMNVEV (reference sequence). The CDR3 sequence is 16 residues long. V was pared by 5 bases and J by 2 bases, with 17 bases between. The CDR3, as DNA: TGTGCCAGCAGTCCCCTGGGGGAGACCCCCACAGATACGCAGTATTTT. Its translation is CASSPLGETPTDTQYF.